This T cell receptor beta chain is drawn from a study of blood T cell repertoires in COVID-19. As for the study in general: Specimens from acute and convalescent COVID-19 originated in the United States, Italy and Spain. The cDNA or gDNA used as material had been derived from T cells, B-cell-depleted T cells, or PBMCs.

As handled by the study authors: The authors estimated nucleated cell counts from reference gene primer amplification. Only in-frame clones appear in the TCRdb table, and some are missing; sequencing was by immunoSEQ multiplex PCR. V, J and clone size were drawn from that table, and D and trimming were deduced from the DNA. The data show 130,000 to 150,000 clones, 80% to 90% seen once. This receptor was taken from a man aged 55 to 69 with active or convalescent COVID-19. The material sequenced was peripheral blood.

The CDR3 nucleotides are TGTGCCAGCAGCTTCACCAGGGGGAACACTGAAGCTTTCTTT. Its protein is CASSFTRGNTEAFF. The gene calls are TRBV11-2 and TRBJ1-1; D perhaps matches TRBD1 (6 bases). The CDR3 totals 14 residues. The germline V gene has CDR1 SGHAT and CDR2 FQNNGV. Trimming removed 3 bases from V and 1 base from J, with 9 bases in between.